This TCR beta chain was found in a study of CD8 T cells in Susac syndrome. Across the study: When blood was drawn, patients with Susac syndrome were on intravenous immunoglobulin alone, on corticosteroids, or therapy-naive.

As for this clonotype: Its antigen is unidentified.

The CDR3 is made up of 16 amino acids. Trimming took 0 bases from V and 1 from J; bases not matched to a gene: 5. Germline V gene sequence: CDR1 SGHRS, CDR2 YFSETQ. Study-wide results and limits: Individuals included in the TCR sequencing and HLA analysis were acknowledged by the study to be relatively few in number. In Susac patients, clonal expansion was not detected in CD4+ cells.

Reverse transcription of roughly 0.45 to 1 ug RNA used random hexamers. Across 54 Vbeta and 13 Jbeta, TCR beta CDR3 was amplified with immunoSEQ multiplex PCR. TCRdb used MiXCR to reprocess the immunoSEQ multiplex PCR reads, holding one entry per CDR3 protein. The repertoire holds tens of thousands of distinct CDR3 sequences, with approximately 94% as singletons. The receptor was derived from a human donor with Susac syndrome. Material: CD4+ T cells from PBMCs. The chain carries TRBV5-1 and TRBJ2-7, with 9 bases aligning to TRBD2. CDR3 coding DNA: TGCGCCAGCAGCTTGGGGCCCAGCGGGGGGTCCTACGAGCAGTACTTC. Its translation is CASSLGPSGGSYEQYF.